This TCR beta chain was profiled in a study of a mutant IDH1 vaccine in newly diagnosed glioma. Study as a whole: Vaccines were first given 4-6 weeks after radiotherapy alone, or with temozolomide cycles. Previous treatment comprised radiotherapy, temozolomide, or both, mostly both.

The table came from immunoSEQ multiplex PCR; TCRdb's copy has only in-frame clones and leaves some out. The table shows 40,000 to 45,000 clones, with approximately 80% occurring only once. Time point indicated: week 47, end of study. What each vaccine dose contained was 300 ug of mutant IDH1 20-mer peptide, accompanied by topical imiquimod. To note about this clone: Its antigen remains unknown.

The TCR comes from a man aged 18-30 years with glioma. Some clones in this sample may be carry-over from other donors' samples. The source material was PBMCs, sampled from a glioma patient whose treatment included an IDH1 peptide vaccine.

This CDR3 is CAGRRDRSSYEQYF. The CDR3 DNA reads TGTGCCGGACGACGGGACAGGAGCTCCTACGAGCAGTACTTC. V gene TRBV30 combines with J gene TRBJ2-7, with TRBD1 matching over 8 bases. Per germline, CDR1 GTSNPN and CDR2 SVGIG (reference sequence). V shed 8 bases and J 0 bases; nucleotides not matched to a gene: 9. The CDR3 has 14 amino acids.